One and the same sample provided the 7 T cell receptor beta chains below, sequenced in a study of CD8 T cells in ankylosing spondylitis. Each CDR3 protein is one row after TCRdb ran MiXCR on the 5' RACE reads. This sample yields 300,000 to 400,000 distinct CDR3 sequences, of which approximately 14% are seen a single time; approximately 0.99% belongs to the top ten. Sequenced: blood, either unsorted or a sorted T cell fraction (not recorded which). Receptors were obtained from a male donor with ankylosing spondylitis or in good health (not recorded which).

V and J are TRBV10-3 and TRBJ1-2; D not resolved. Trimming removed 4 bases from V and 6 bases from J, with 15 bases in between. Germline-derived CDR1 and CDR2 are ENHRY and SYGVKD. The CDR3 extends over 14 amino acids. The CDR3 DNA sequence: TGTGCCATCAGTGCCGTTAGTCCAGAGGATGGCTACACCTTC. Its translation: CAISAVSPEDGYTF.

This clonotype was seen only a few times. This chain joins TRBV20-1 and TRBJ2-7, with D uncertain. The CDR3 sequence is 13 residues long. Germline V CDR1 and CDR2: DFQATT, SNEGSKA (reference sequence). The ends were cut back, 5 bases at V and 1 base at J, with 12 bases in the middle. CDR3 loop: CSAHVPGSYEQYF. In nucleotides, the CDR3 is TGCAGTGCTCACGTCCCCGGGTCCTACGAGCAGTACTTC.

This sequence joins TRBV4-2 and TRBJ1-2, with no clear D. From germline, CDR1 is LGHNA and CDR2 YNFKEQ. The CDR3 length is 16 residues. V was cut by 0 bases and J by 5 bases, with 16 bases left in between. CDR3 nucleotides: TGTGCCAGCAGCCAAGAGTACGGGCAGTACCAATATGGCTACACCTTC. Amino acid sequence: CASSQEYGQYQYGYTF.

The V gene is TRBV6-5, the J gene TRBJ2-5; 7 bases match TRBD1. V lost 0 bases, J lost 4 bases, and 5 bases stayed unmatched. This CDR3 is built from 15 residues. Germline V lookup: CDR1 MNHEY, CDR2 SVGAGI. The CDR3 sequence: CASSYSRGLGETQYF. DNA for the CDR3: TGTGCCAGCAGTTACTCAAGGGGGCTTGGAGAGACCCAGTACTTC.

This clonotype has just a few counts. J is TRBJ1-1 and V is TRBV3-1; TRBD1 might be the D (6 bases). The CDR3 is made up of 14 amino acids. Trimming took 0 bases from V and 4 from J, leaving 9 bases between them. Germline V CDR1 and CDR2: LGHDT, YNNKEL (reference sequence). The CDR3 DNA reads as TGTGCCAGCAGCCAAGATCTGGGGGCCACTGAAGCTTTCTTT. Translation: CASSQDLGATEAFF.

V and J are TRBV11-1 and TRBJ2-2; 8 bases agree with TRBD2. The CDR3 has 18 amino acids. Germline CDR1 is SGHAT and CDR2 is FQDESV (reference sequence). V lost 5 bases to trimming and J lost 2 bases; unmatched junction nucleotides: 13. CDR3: CASSPVRLAGQNTGELFF. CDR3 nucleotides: TGTGCCAGCAGCCCCGTCCGGCTAGCGGGCCAAAACACCGGGGAGCTGTTTTTT.

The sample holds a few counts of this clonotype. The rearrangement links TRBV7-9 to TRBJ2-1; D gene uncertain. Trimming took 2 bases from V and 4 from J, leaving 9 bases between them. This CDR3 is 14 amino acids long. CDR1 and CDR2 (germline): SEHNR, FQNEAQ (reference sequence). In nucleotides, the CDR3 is TGTGCCAGCAGCTTAACAGATTATTACAATGAGCAGTTCTTC. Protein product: CASSLTDYYNEQFF.